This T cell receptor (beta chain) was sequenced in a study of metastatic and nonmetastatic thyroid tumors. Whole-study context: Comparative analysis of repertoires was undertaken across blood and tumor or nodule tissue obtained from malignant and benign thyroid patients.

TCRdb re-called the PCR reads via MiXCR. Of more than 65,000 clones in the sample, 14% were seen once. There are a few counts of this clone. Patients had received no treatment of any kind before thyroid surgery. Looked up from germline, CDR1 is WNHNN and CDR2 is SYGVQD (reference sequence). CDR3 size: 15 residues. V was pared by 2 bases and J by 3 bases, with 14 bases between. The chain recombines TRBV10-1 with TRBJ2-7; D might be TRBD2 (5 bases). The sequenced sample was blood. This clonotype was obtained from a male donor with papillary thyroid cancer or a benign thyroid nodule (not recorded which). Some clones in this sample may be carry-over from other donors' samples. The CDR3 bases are TGCGCCAGCAGTGAGGATGTCCTAGCAGACTACGAGCAGTACTTC. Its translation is CASSEDVLADYEQYF.